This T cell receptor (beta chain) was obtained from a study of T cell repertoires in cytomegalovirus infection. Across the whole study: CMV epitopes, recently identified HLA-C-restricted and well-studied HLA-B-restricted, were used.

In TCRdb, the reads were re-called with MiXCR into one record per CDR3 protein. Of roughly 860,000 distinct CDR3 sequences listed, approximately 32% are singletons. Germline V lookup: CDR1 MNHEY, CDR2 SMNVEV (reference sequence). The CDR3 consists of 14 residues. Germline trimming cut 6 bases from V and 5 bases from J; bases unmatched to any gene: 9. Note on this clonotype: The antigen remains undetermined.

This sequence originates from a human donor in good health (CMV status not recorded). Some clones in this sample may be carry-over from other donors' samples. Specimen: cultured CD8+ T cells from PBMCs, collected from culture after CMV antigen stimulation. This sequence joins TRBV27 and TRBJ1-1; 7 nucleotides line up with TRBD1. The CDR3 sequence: CASSSQGGVTEAFF. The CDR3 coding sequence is TGTGCCAGCAGCTCCCAGGGGGGGGTTACTGAAGCTTTCTTT.